Here is one T cell receptor (beta chain) with its context. This clone was detected only once. It has no known antigen specificity. No per-base quality is available; no much larger clone lies one base away. Donors were healthy HIV-negative adults with no recently reported acute infections or vaccinations. All donors were Caucasian adults living in Nashville, Tennessee, USA. For unsorted samples, 96 million or so PBMCs were counted, and genomic DNA was extracted using the QIAamp DNA Blood Mini kit. Blood was obtained by leukapheresis, after which PBMCs were separated by Ficoll-Histopaque density gradient centrifugation and cryopreserved in liquid nitrogen vapor phase. This record comes from a study of shared clonotypes between healthy human individuals (TCRdb year 2020). Background on the whole study: The cohort comprised a couple of women and a few men aged 18 to 49 years. Blood TCR repertoires of five healthy adults were deeply sequenced to estimate repertoire size and the extent of clonotype sharing between individuals. Libraries were prepared and TCR repertoires were sequenced by different laboratories using diverse techniques, in order to increase sequencing depth and limit assay-specific biases. Per donor, leukapheresis produced somewhere between about 0.8 and 9 billion PBMCs.

Using the deep immunoSEQ assay, TCR CDR3 regions were amplified from genomic DNA by multiplex PCR. Extracted genomic DNA from each cell subset was spread evenly across all wells of several immunoSEQ 96-well plates, with each plate serving as a replicate. For unsorted PBMC, 250 to 300 ng of genomic DNA, equivalent to approximately 28,000 T cell genomes, went into each replicate PCR. Ten immunoSEQ deep assay plates were used to sequence unsorted PBMC genomic DNA. Purified libraries were quantified with a Qubit 3.0 fluorometer, sized on a Bioanalyzer 2100, and re-quantified with the KAPA Library Quantification kit. Each immunoSEQ 96-well plate was sequenced on its own single-read 150-cycle Illumina NextSeq 550 flow cell. The source study handled its data this way. Because the immunoSEQ output held only junctional sequences and lacked quality scores, the filtering could not match the filtering applied to full-length reads. Sequences were annotated with PyIR, a Python wrapper for IgBLAST v1.9, using IMGT germline references to assign V/J genes and CDR3. Reads with weak V/J assignments (E-value above 1e-6), missing CDR3, stop codons, out-of-frame junctions, or ambiguous translated residues were removed. V3J clonotypes were defined as sequences sharing the same inferred V gene, J gene, and CDR3 amino acid sequence. Percentage overlap between repertoires was calculated by dividing the number of shared unique clonotypes by the size of the smaller repertoire. Repertoire richness was assessed with RTK rarefaction, the Chao1 estimator, and Recon v2.1 estimates of unobserved clonotypes. The immuneACCESS repertoire file appears here via TCRdb, limited to in-frame rearrangements. These files lack a portion of the clones; in checked studies, under half of the deficit traces to unresolved V genes, and the cause of the others is not known. V, J and clone size were drawn from that table, and D and trimming were deduced from the DNA. The sample data list some 490,000 clones, and approximately 82% of these were observed just once. The ten largest clonotypes hold around 12% of the sample.

Findings and caveats that apply to the study as a whole: Pairwise subsampling led to the expectation that sequencing depth would affect the degree of clonotype sharing among donors. Because the study included only a small number of donors, the genetic and exposure-history diversity represented was limited. Sampling was restricted to blood, and TCR repertoires in tissue are likely to differ from TCR repertoires in blood.

Reading the germline V gene gives CDR1 KGHSH and CDR2 LQKENI. V was cut back by 2 bases and J by 8 bases, leaving a gap of 13 bases between them. Including cysteine and phenylalanine, the CDR3 has 14 amino acids. The retained sequence is limited to the CDR3, 42 bases, with the frame set at the first base. Sequenced sample: PBMCs. This receptor chain uses TRBV18 and TRBJ2-1; TRBD1 is a weak D gene call, 6 bases matching. The receptor was derived from a woman aged 40 to 50 in good health. Some clones in this sample may be carry-over from other donors' samples. The base sequence is TGTGCCAGCTCACCAGGACAGCGCTTCGATGAGCAGTTCTTC. Its product reads: CASSPGQRFDEQFF.